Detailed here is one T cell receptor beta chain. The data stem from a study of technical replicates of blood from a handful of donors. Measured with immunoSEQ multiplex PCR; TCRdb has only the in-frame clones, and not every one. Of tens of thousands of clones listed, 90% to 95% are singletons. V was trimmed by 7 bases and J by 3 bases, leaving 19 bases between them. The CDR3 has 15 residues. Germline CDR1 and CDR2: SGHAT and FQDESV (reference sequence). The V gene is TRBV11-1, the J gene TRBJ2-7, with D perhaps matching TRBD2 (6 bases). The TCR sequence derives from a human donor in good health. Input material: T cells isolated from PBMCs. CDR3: CASTSGGSLGYEQYF. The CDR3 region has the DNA TGTGCCAGCACCTCCGGGGGTAGTCTCGGCTACGAGCAGTACTTC. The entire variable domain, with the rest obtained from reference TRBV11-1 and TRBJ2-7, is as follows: EAEVAQSPRYKITEKSQAVAFWCDPISGHATLYWYRQILGQGPELLVQFQDESVVDDSQLPKDRFSAERLKGVDSTLKIQPAELGDSAMYLCASTSGGSLGYEQYFGPGTRLTVT.